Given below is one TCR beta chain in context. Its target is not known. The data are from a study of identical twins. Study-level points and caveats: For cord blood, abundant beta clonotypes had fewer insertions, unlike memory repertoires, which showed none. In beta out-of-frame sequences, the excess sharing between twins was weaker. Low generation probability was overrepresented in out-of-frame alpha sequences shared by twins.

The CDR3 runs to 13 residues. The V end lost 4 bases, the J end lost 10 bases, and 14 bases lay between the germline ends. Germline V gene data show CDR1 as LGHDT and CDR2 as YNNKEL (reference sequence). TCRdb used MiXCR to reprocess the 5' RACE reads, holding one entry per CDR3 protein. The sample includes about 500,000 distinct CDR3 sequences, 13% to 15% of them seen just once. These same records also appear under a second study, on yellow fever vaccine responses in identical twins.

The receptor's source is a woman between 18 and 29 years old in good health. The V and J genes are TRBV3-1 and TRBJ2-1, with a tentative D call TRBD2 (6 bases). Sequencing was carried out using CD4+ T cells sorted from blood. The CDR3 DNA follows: TGTGCCAGCAGCCTTGGCGCCAGCGGGGAGCAGTTCTTC. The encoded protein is CASSLGASGEQFF.